These 13 T cell receptor beta chains came from one sample sequenced in a study of blood T cell repertoires in COVID-19. Produced via immunoSEQ multiplex PCR; TCRdb's table is partial and in-frame only. The data contain 300,000 to 500,000 clones, roughly 88% of them seen just once; the ten biggest clones take up roughly 2%. The sample taken for sequencing was PBMCs or T cells enriched from blood (not recorded which). The receptors were sampled from a woman aged 40 to 50 with acute COVID-19.

The chain uses TRBV7-9 and TRBJ1-4, with D perhaps TRBD1 (5 bases). There are 14 residues in the CDR3. From germline, CDR1 is SEHNR and CDR2 FQNEAQ (reference sequence). Trimming removed 3 bases at V and 2 bases at J, with 7 bases between. DNA of the CDR3: TGTGCCAGCAGCTTCAGACAGACTAATGAAAAACTGTTTTTT. Protein sequence: CASSFRQTNEKLFF.

The chain uses TRBV5-8 and TRBJ1-2, with 11 positions matching TRBD1. Germline trimming cut 2 bases from V and 4 bases from J; bases unmatched to any gene: 4. Germline V gene data show CDR1 as SGHTS and CDR2 as YDEGEE. This CDR3 spans 15 amino acids. In DNA form, the CDR3 reads TGTGCCAGCAGCTTTCGGGGACAGGGGGTCTATGGCTACACCTTC. Amino acids: CASSFRGQGVYGYTF.

The chain couples TRBV20-1 to TRBJ1-4; D ambiguous. The CDR3 extends over 12 amino acids. V was trimmed by 3 bases and J by 5 bases, leaving 7 bases between them. Per the germline V gene, CDR1 is DFQATT and CDR2 is SNEGSKA (reference sequence). The CDR3 sequence: CSASYSNEKLFF. The CDR3, as DNA: TGCAGTGCTAGTTACTCAAATGAAAAACTGTTTTTT.

J is TRBJ1-2 and V is TRBV30; 7 bases agree with TRBD1. In germline, CDR1 is GTSNPN, CDR2 SVGIG (reference sequence). V shed 3 bases, J shed 3 bases, and the junction held 4 bases outside the gene matches. This CDR3 is built from 13 residues. The CDR3, as DNA: TGTGCCTGGAGCCCCGGGACAGACTATGGCTACACCTTC. Its translation is CAWSPGTDYGYTF. The whole variable domain, remainder taken from reference TRBV30 and TRBJ1-2, is SQTIHQWPATLVQPVGSPLSLECTVEGTSNPNLYWYRQAAGRGLQLLFYSVGIGQISSEVPQNLSASRPQDRQFILSSKKLLLSDSGFYLCAWSPGTDYGYTFGSGTRLTVV.

J is TRBJ2-5 and V is TRBV5-1, with D unresolved. The CDR3 has 12 amino acids. CDR1 is SGHRS and CDR2 is YFSETQ in the germline V gene. Trimming took 0 bases from V and 5 from J, leaving 5 bases between them. The CDR3 nucleotides are TGCGCCAGCAGCTTGGGGCTGGAGACCCAGTACTTC. It specifies CASSLGLETQYF.

This chain links TRBV9 with TRBJ1-3; 9 nucleotides align to TRBD1. Germline V CDR1 and CDR2: SGDLS, YYNGEE. This CDR3 contains 18 residues. V trimming: 4 bases; J trimming: 2 bases; junction bases outside the gene matches: 13. The CDR3 protein is CASSSGGQGILAGNTIYF. DNA of the CDR3: TGTGCCAGCAGCTCAGGGGGACAGGGAATCTTGGCTGGAAACACCATATATTTT.

This chain uses TRBV5-6 with TRBJ1-5; no definite D call. V was pared by 5 bases and J by 7 bases, with 19 bases between. Germline V lookup: CDR1 SGHDT, CDR2 YYEEEE. This CDR3 is 15 amino acids long. The CDR3 DNA is TGTGCCAGCAGACCTTACGAGGGTGTAGGGCAGCCCCAGCATTTT. Translating it yields CASRPYEGVGQPQHF.

The chain has TRBV6-5 and TRBJ2-7; TRBD1 agrees at 10 bases. The CDR3 totals 16 residues. Unmatched junction bases numbered 7, after V lost 0 bases and J lost 5 bases. The germline V gene has CDR1 MNHEY and CDR2 SVGAGI. As DNA, the CDR3 is TGTGCCAGCAGTTACTCCCGGGGACAGGGGTTCGACGAGCAGTACTTC. This translates into CASSYSRGQGFDEQYF.

This clone has just one count. This chain's CDR3 is CATSRRQGARGNTIYF. The CDR3 bases are TGTGCCACCAGCAGACGACAGGGGGCAAGGGGAAACACCATATATTTT. The V gene is TRBV15, the J gene TRBJ1-3, with TRBD1 matching 10 bases. V shed 2 bases, J shed 4 bases, and the junction held 5 bases outside the gene matches. Germline values: CDR1 LNHNV, CDR2 YYDKDF (reference sequence). The CDR3 length is 16 residues.

This chain uses TRBV6-5 with TRBJ1-3; 9 positions agree with TRBD1. The V segment lost 5 bases and the J segment 1 base; nucleotides outside the gene matches: 3. This CDR3 is 15 amino acids long. CDR1 MNHEY and CDR2 SVGAGI come from the germline V gene. As DNA, the CDR3 is TGTGCCAGCAGTCAGGACAGGGGATCTGGAAACACCATATATTTT. This translates into CASSQDRGSGNTIYF.

This chain uses TRBV29-1 with TRBJ2-7, with D maybe TRBD2 (5 bases). V lost 4 bases and J lost 5, with 15 bases in between. Germline V lookup: CDR1 SQVTM, CDR2 ANQGSEA. This CDR3 has 13 residues. As DNA, the CDR3 is TGCAGCGTTGGAAAGAACAGCGGCGACGAGCAGTACTTC. It specifies CSVGKNSGDEQYF.

The rearrangement links TRBV7-2 to TRBJ1-5; TRBD1 might be the D (5 bases). The V gene lost 2 bases and the J gene lost 0 bases, with 14 bases spanning the gap. The CDR3 sequence is 17 residues long. The germline gives CDR1 SGHTA, CDR2 FQGNSA. The CDR3 region has the DNA TGTGCCAGCAGCTTAATCGGGGGACGATATAGCAATCAGCCCCAGCATTTT. Its protein is CASSLIGGRYSNQPQHF.

The V and J genes are TRBV27 and TRBJ2-1; the D gene is possibly TRBD1 (5 bases). From germline, CDR1 is MNHEY and CDR2 SMNVEV (reference sequence). CDR3 size: 16 residues. Trimming cost V 3 bases and J 1 base, with 13 bases left between them. The CDR3: CASSFSGQGSYNEQFF. The DNA of the CDR3 is TGTGCCAGCAGTTTCTCCGGTCAGGGATCCTACAATGAGCAGTTCTTC.